This T cell receptor beta chain was retrieved from a study of regulatory T cells in long-lasting Graves disease. As for the study in general: Antithyroid drug exposure in newly diagnosed Graves' patients had lasted under 3 months. Findings of the study overall: Persistent disease was associated with favored TRBV28 usage and with favored use of TRBJ1-2 and TRBJ2-5.

Time point specified: newly diagnosed GD, antithyroid drugs for less than 3 months. PBMC-derived RNA was used for the TCR library. Criteria from the American Thyroid Association guidelines were applied to diagnose Graves' disease. The trim removed 6 bases at V and 6 bases at J, leaving 10 bases unmatched. The CDR3 runs to 14 residues. Through Arm-PCR of CDR3 regions and iRepertoire HTBI primers, TCR beta libraries were built. From the multiplex PCR reads, TCRdb called clonotypes with MiXCR, one entry per CDR3 protein. This table holds approximately 360,000 distinct CDR3 sequences, 10% to 15% found once. In the case of this clonotype: Its cognate antigen is unknown. This likely reflects a read error, since a far larger clone is one base away.

These records were also assigned to another study, of T cells in Graves' hyperthyroidism and ophthalmopathy. In that study: Patients aged 18 to 65 had newly diagnosed hyperthyroidism that had lasted under 2 months.

The genes are TRBV12-3 or TRBV12-4 and TRBJ2-7, with 8 nucleotides matching TRBD2. This sample comprised peripheral blood mononuclear cells (PBMCs), obtained at new diagnosis, from a patient treated with antithyroid drugs. The TCR originated in a woman aged 18-29 years with Graves disease. The CDR3 DNA is TGTGCCAGCAGGGCCGGGACTAGGGGTCCCGAGCAGTACTTC. This codes for CASRAGTRGPEQYF.